This T cell receptor (beta chain) is drawn from a study of shared clonotypes between healthy human individuals. General study points: A few donors held about 4.5% of naive CD4 clonotypes in common.

V lost 6 bases, J lost 1 base, and 10 bases lay in between. CDR3 length equals 14 residues. The germline V gene encodes CDR1 KGHSH and CDR2 LQKENI. CD45RA-negative memory and CD45RA+ naive subsets were split from the CD4+ cells. For this clone: Its antigen is as yet unknown.

Measured with immunoSEQ multiplex PCR; TCRdb has only the in-frame clones, and not every one. The data contain around 1,100,000 clones, approximately 80% of them singletons. The source of this sequence is a man between 18 and 35 years old in good health. Some clones in this sample may be carry-over from other donors' samples. The chain combines TRBV18 with TRBJ1-3; the D gene is possibly TRBD1 (5 bases). The sequencing sample was made of memory CD4+ T cells from PBMCs. Subset specified: CD45RA-negative fraction. The CDR3 loop reads CASSTGVSGNTIYF. The CDR3 nucleotides read TGTGCCAGCTCGACGGGGGTATCTGGAAACACCATATATTTT.